This T cell receptor (beta chain) was documented in a study of OX40 agonist ivuxolimab in advanced cancers. The wider study: Anti-PD-1, anti-PD-L1 or anti-CTLA-4 therapy given earlier was allowed, and around 40% had some.

CDR1 and CDR2 (germline): LNHNV, YYDKDF (reference sequence). This CDR3 has 16 amino acids. Trimming pared 1 base from V and 2 bases from J, leaving 13 bases between. Assay used: immunoSEQ multiplex PCR; TCRdb lists only in-frame clones, some missing. The table lists more than 50,000 clones, about 76% of them singletons. This sequence was found in an adult with an advanced solid tumor such as melanoma, head and neck, liver or kidney cancer. This chain links TRBV15 with TRBJ2-3; D unclear. The sample consisted of CD4+ or CD8+ T cells sorted from blood, taken in a trial of the OX40 agonist ivuxolimab. CDR3: CATSRAGGETTDTQYF. In nucleotides, the CDR3 is TGTGCCACCAGCAGAGCTGGCGGCGAAACCACAGATACGCAGTATTTT. Variable domain in full (rest from reference TRBV15 and TRBJ2-3): DAMVIQNPRYQVTQFGKPVTLSCSQTLNHNVMYWYQQKSSQAPKLLFHYYDKDFNNEADTPDNFQSRRPNTSFCFLDIRSPGLGDTAMYLCATSRAGGETTDTQYFGPGTRLTVL.